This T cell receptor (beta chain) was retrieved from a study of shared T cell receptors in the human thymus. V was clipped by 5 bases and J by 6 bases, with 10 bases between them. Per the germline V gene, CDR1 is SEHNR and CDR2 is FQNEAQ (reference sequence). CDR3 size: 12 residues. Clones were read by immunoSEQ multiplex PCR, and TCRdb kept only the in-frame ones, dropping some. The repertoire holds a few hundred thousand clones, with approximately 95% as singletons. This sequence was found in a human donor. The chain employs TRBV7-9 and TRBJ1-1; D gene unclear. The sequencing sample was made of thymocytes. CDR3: CASSTDVPEAFF. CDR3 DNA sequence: TGTGCCAGCAGCACGGACGTGCCTGAAGCTTTCTTT.